The 27 T cell receptor beta chains in this list originate from one sample, sequenced in a study of T cell repertoires and HLA-DP antigens (dated by TCRdb to the late 2010s). Library preparation was by the immunoSEQ multiplex PCR assay. TCRdb limited this immuneACCESS table to in-frame rearrangements with V and J called. A share of clones is missing; checked studies link under half to unresolved V genes, and the rest is unexplained. For this sample the table gives thousands of clones, of which about 80% were detected only once. The ten largest clones capture about a fifth of the sample. After roughly 2 weeks of expansion, cultured CD4+ cells were restimulated for around 22 h with HeLa cells expressing the same allogeneic DPB1. To serve as antigen-presenting cells, the HeLa stimulator cells were retrovirally transduced with HLA-DPA1/DPB1, HLA-DM, invariant chain and CD80. The specimen was CD137- CD4+ T cells from cultured PBMCs. The receptors were gathered from a woman aged 18-29 years in good health and CMV-seronegative.

The chain carries TRBV6-1 and TRBJ2-5; 7 bases fit TRBD2. Looked up from germline, CDR1 is MNHNS and CDR2 is SASEGT. J was trimmed by 6 bases and V by 5 bases; bases with no gene match: 6. The CDR3 loop spans 13 amino acids. CDR3 nucleotide sequence: TGTGCCAGCAGTTGGGACTACAGCCAGACCCAGTACTTC. This sequence encodes CASSWDYSQTQYF.

The chain is built from TRBV29-1 and TRBJ2-1, with 12 bases aligning to TRBD1. The CDR3 sequence is 16 residues long. The germline CDR1 and CDR2 sequences are SQVTM and ANQGSEA. With V trimmed by 3 bases and J by 1 base, 4 bases remained unmatched. CDR3 nucleotide sequence: TGCAGCGTTGAGGGACAGGGGGCGTCTTCCTACAATGAGCAGTTCTTC. The encoded protein is CSVEGQGASSYNEQFF.

The DNA for the CDR3 is TGTGCCATCAGGGGACTAGCGGAAAGCACAGATACGCAGTATTTT. Amino acids: CAIRGLAESTDTQYF. The rearrangement joins TRBV10-3 to TRBJ2-3; 11 positions agree with TRBD2. Germline V gene lookup returns CDR1 ENHRY and CDR2 SYGVKD. This CDR3 contains 15 residues. V lost 6 bases, J lost 0 bases, and 2 bases stayed unmatched.

CDR3 sequence: CASSVADGTQYF. DNA of the CDR3: TGTGCCAGCAGCGTCGCGGACGGGACCCAGTACTTC. V usage is TRBV9 and J usage is TRBJ2-5; D gene uncertain. The CDR3 has 12 residues. V gave up 2 bases and J gave up 7 bases, with 9 bases separating them. Germline V gene sequence: CDR1 SGDLS, CDR2 YYNGEE.

The chain couples TRBV18 to TRBJ2-1, with TRBD2 matching over 7 bases. The CDR3 totals 15 residues. In germline, CDR1 is KGHSH, CDR2 LQKENI. V lost 3 bases and J lost 3; bases outside the gene matches: 5. The CDR3 DNA reads as TGTGCCAGCTCACCCAAGGCTAGCGGCTACAATGAGCAGTTCTTC. It yields the protein CASSPKASGYNEQFF. Complete variable domain (other parts from reference TRBV18 and TRBJ2-1): NAGVMQNPRHLVRRRGQEARLRCSPMKGHSHVYWYRQLPEEGLKFMVYLQKENIIDESGMPKERFSAEFPKEGPSILRIQQVVRGDSAAYFCASSPKASGYNEQFFGPGTRLTVL.

On this clone: A far bigger clonotype differs at one base, so this is likely a read error. The chain joins TRBV30 to TRBJ2-1, with a tentative D call TRBD1 (6 bases). This CDR3 is 11 amino acids long. Germline V gene data show CDR1 as GTSNPN and CDR2 as SVGIG (reference sequence). Here the CDR3 DNA reads TGTGCCCGGAGTTCGGGACAAACGCAGTTCTTC. This encodes CARSSGQTQFF.

This clone rates as large. The rearrangement joins TRBV19 to TRBJ1-1, with D possibly being TRBD1 (6 bases). The CDR3 totals 15 residues. CDR1 is LNHDA, CDR2 SQIVND, per germline (reference sequence). V was cut by 5 bases and J by 1 base, with 14 bases left in between. The CDR3 DNA follows: TGTGCCAGTAGTCTGAGGGACACACCGAACACTGAAGCTTTCTTT. Residues: CASSLRDTPNTEAFF.

Only one count was recorded for this clone. The V gene is TRBV7-9, the J gene TRBJ1-4, with D possibly matching TRBD1 (5 bases). This CDR3 spans 16 amino acids. Germline CDR1 is SEHNR and CDR2 is FQNEAQ (reference sequence). V was shortened by 0 bases and J by 10 bases, with 18 bases between the two germline ends. The CDR3 DNA reads as TGTGCCAGCAGCTTAGCTGCATGGGGCTTCGAGGGAAAACTGTTTTTT. The encoded protein is CASSLAAWGFEGKLFF.

CDR3 region: CASSLGQGTYNQPQHF. In DNA form, the CDR3 reads TGTGCCAGCAGCTTAGGACAGGGGACCTACAATCAGCCCCAGCATTTT. The gene calls are TRBV7-9 and TRBJ1-5; TRBD1 aligns across 8 bases. This CDR3 has 16 residues. CDR1 and CDR2 (germline): SEHNR, FQNEAQ (reference sequence). J lost 3 bases, V lost 1 base, and 5 bases had no gene match. Based on the CDR3 plus reference TRBV7-9 and TRBJ1-5, the full variable domain is DTGVSQNPRHKITKRGQNVTFRCDPISEHNRLYWYRQTLGQGPEFLTYFQNEAQLEKSRLLSDRFSAERPKGSFSTLEIQRTEQGDSAMYLCASSLGQGTYNQPQHFGDGTRLSIL.

The V call is TRBV6-6, the J call TRBJ2-3; the D is unclear. The CDR3 length is 14 residues. Per the germline V gene, CDR1 is MNHNY and CDR2 is SVGAGI (reference sequence). Trimming pared 0 bases from V and 1 base from J, leaving 5 bases between. CDR3: CASSYSWGTDTQYF. DNA of the CDR3: TGTGCCAGCAGTTACTCTTGGGGCACAGATACGCAGTATTTT.

This rearrangement joins TRBV18 to TRBJ1-2; 7 bases match TRBD1. There are 16 residues in the CDR3. V lost 2 bases to trimming and J lost 1 base; unmatched junction nucleotides: 7. In germline, CDR1 is KGHSH, CDR2 LQKENI. The CDR3 nucleotides are TGTGCCAGCTCACCAACTACAGGGGCCGGTAACTATGGCTACACCTTC. Its translation is CASSPTTGAGNYGYTF.

This rearrangement joins TRBV6-6 to TRBJ1-5; D is ambiguous. The V end was cut by 2 bases, the J end by 6 bases, with 8 bases between. Germline V CDR1 and CDR2: MNHNY, SVGAGI (reference sequence). CDR3 length equals 13 residues. The CDR3 reads CASSYRASQPQHF. CDR3 coding DNA: TGTGCCAGCAGTTACAGGGCCAGTCAGCCCCAGCATTTT.

This clone was found once. V usage is TRBV5-6 and J usage is TRBJ2-3; D unresolved. V gave up 0 bases and J gave up 0 bases, with 2 bases separating them. The CDR3 runs to 13 residues. The germline V gene encodes CDR1 SGHDT and CDR2 YYEEEE. The DNA for the CDR3 is TGTGCCAGCAGCTTGGGAAGCACAGATACGCAGTATTTT. Protein sequence: CASSLGSTDTQYF.

This chain joins TRBV11-1 and TRBJ2-7; 10 nucleotides agree with TRBD2. This CDR3 is 15 amino acids long. Unmatched junction bases numbered 4, after V lost 3 bases and J lost 2 bases. Germline lookup yields CDR1 SGHAT and CDR2 FQDESV (reference sequence). The CDR3 nucleotides are TGTGCCAGCAGCTTGACTAGCGGGCATACCTACGAGCAGTACTTC. Its protein product is CASSLTSGHTYEQYF. The full variable domain, rest sourced from reference TRBV11-1 and TRBJ2-7, is EAEVAQSPRYKITEKSQAVAFWCDPISGHATLYWYRQILGQGPELLVQFQDESVVDDSQLPKDRFSAERLKGVDSTLKIQPAELGDSAMYLCASSLTSGHTYEQYFGPGTRLTVT.

The V call is TRBV7-8, the J call TRBJ2-2; 8 bases line up with TRBD1. The CDR3 sequence is 16 residues long. Looked up from germline, CDR1 is SGHVS and CDR2 is FQNEAQ. V lost 1 base and J lost 5; bases outside the gene matches: 6. CDR3 sequence (DNA): TGTGCCAGCAGCTTAGGGGCAGGGGGCAGGACCGGGGAGCTGTTTTTT. Its translation: CASSLGAGGRTGELFF. Full variable domain (rest looked up from reference TRBV7-8 and TRBJ2-2): GAGVSQSPRYKVAKRGQDVALRCDPISGHVSLFWYQQALGQGPEFLTYFQNEAQLDKSGLPSDRFFAERPEGSVSTLKIQRTQQEDSAVYLCASSLGAGGRTGELFFGEGSRLTVL.

The J gene is TRBJ2-7, the V gene TRBV29-1; 7 bases match TRBD1. The CDR3 contains 12 residues. Germline V CDR1 and CDR2: SQVTM, ANQGSEA. Trimming cost V 3 bases and J 7 bases; bases outside gene matches: 6. The CDR3 DNA sequence: TGCAGCGTTGAGGTAGGGGGCCGGGAGCAGTACTTC. Its protein product is CSVEVGGREQYF.

This clone has just a few counts. The V and J genes are TRBV5-1 and TRBJ2-5; D perhaps matches TRBD1 (5 bases). The V and J ends lost 0 bases and 2 bases respectively, with 8 bases between them. There are 14 residues in the CDR3. Germline V gene sequence: CDR1 SGHRS, CDR2 YFSETQ. DNA of the CDR3: TGCGCCAGCAGCTTGGGCAGGGCTCAAGAGACCCAGTACTTC. Translation gives CASSLGRAQETQYF.

The chain has TRBV6-5 and TRBJ2-5, with D possibly TRBD2 on 5 matching bases. The CDR3 sequence is 14 residues long. Trimming removed 1 base from V and 2 bases from J, with 8 bases in between. Germline CDR1 MNHEY, CDR2 SVGAGI. Here the CDR3 reads CASSYFGDQETQYF. The CDR3 DNA is TGTGCCAGCAGTTACTTCGGGGATCAAGAGACCCAGTACTTC.

The V gene is TRBV5-4, the J gene TRBJ2-2; 8 bases are shared with TRBD2. This CDR3 has 17 amino acids. Germline CDR1 is SGHNT and CDR2 is YYREEE (reference sequence). The junction had 11 bases not matched to a gene; V was cut back by 2 bases and J by 5 bases. The CDR3 bases are TGTGCCAGCAGCTTAGTCCGGCTAGCGGGTGGAACCGGGGAGCTGTTTTTT. This translates into CASSLVRLAGGTGELFF. Based on the CDR3 plus reference TRBV5-4 and TRBJ2-2, the full variable domain is ETGVTQSPTHLIKTRGQQVTLRCSSQSGHNTVSWYQQALGQGPQFIFQYYREEENGRGNFPPRFSGLQFPNYSSELNVNALELDDSALYLCASSLVRLAGGTGELFFGEGSRLTVL.

This chain uses TRBV29-1 with TRBJ2-5; 9 nucleotides agree with TRBD1. CDR3 length equals 13 residues. Unmatched junction bases numbered 4, after V lost 4 bases and J lost 4 bases. In germline, CDR1 is SQVTM, CDR2 ANQGSEA. This CDR3 reads CSVGQGGRETQYF. The CDR3 region has the DNA TGCAGCGTTGGACAGGGGGGAAGAGAGACCCAGTACTTC.

This chain connects TRBV7-3 to TRBJ2-7; 8 nucleotides agree with TRBD2. Germline CDR1 SGHTA, CDR2 FQGTGA. J was trimmed by 7 bases and V by 1 base; bases with no gene match: 12. CDR3 length: 16 residues. Here the CDR3 DNA reads TGTGCCAGCAGCTTAATGAGCGGGAGAAATTCGGGGGAGCAGTACTTC. Translated: CASSLMSGRNSGEQYF.

The chain uses TRBV30 and TRBJ2-4; possible D gene TRBD2, 7 bases. Looked up from germline, CDR1 is GTSNPN and CDR2 is SVGIG (reference sequence). V lost 8 bases and J 8 bases, leaving 25 bases between the germline ends. The length of the CDR3 is 15 residues. CDR3 protein: CAGGGRGNSMDIQYF. CDR3 DNA: TGTGCCGGGGGGGGCAGGGGAAACTCAATGGACATTCAGTACTTC.

This clone is medium-sized. V and J are TRBV6-5 and TRBJ2-3; no definite D call. The germline CDR1 and CDR2 sequences are MNHEY and SVGAGI. The CDR3 runs to 15 residues. Trimming cost V 0 bases and J 1 base, with 8 bases left between them. This CDR3 reads CASSYSYGRTDTQYF. The CDR3 DNA sequence: TGTGCCAGCAGTTACTCGTATGGTCGCACAGATACGCAGTATTTT.

The chain couples TRBV4-1 to TRBJ2-4; 9 nucleotides match TRBD2. V dropped 2 bases and J dropped 3; count of bases not matched to a gene: 2. Germline-derived CDR1 and CDR2 are MGHRA and YSYEKL. CDR3 length: 15 amino acids. CDR3 sequence: CASSQPTSGKNIQYF. The CDR3 nucleotides are TGCGCCAGCAGCCAACCGACTAGCGGCAAAAACATTCAGTACTTC.

The rearrangement uses TRBV30 and TRBJ2-3; 11 nucleotides agree with TRBD2. CDR3 length: 24 residues. V trimming: 0 bases; J trimming: 0 bases; junction bases outside the gene matches: 26. Germline CDR1 is GTSNPN and CDR2 is SVGIG (reference sequence). CDR3: CAWSVLRLGSGRAGVLFSTDTQYF. The CDR3, as DNA: TGTGCCTGGAGTGTACTTCGATTGGGTAGCGGGAGGGCCGGGGTTTTATTTAGCACAGATACGCAGTATTTT.

The V gene is TRBV7-8, the J gene TRBJ1-2, with D hard to call. This CDR3 region has 12 residues. CDR1 is SGHVS and CDR2 is FQNEAQ in the germline V gene. V lost 5 bases and J 8 bases, leaving 12 bases between the germline ends. CDR3 protein: CASSRDTEGYTF. The CDR3 nucleotides read TGTGCCAGCAGCCGCGACACAGAGGGCTACACCTTC. The complete variable domain, with remaining parts taken from reference TRBV7-8 and TRBJ1-2, reads GAGVSQSPRYKVAKRGQDVALRCDPISGHVSLFWYQQALGQGPEFLTYFQNEAQLDKSGLPSDRFFAERPEGSVSTLKIQRTQQEDSAVYLCASSRDTEGYTFGSGTRLTVV.

This rearrangement joins TRBV5-4 to TRBJ1-4, with D uncertain. The V end was cut by 4 bases, the J end by 5 bases, with 6 bases between. The CDR3 has 12 residues. CDR1 is SGHNT and CDR2 is YYREEE in the germline V gene (reference sequence). CDR3 sequence (DNA): TGTGCCAGCAGCGGTATCAATGAAAAACTGTTTTTT. Its protein product is CASSGINEKLFF.